The 21 T cell receptor beta chains presented below share a single source sample, sequenced in a study of long-term antiretroviral therapy in people with HIV. Version v3.0 of the immunoSEQ assay ran at survey level. The data were produced by immunoSEQ multiplex PCR, yet TCRdb's version contains in-frame clones alone and is incomplete. The table lists more than 15,000 clones, 88% of them singletons. The sequences come from unsorted PBMCs, collected 0.7 years before starting antiretroviral therapy. Every receptor here comes from a man in his fifties or sixties with HIV.

This clone was counted a single time. The V call is TRBV18, the J call TRBJ2-2, with 9 bases matching TRBD1. The CDR3 covers 17 residues. V trimming: 3 bases; J trimming: 6 bases; junction bases outside the gene matches: 11. The germline gives CDR1 KGHSH, CDR2 LQKENI. The CDR3 region has the DNA TGTGCCAGCTCACCTGTGGGACAGGGAGTCTTCGCCGGGGAGCTGTTTTTT. Amino acids: CASSPVGQGVFAGELFF.

This chain uses TRBV13 with TRBJ2-5, with D possibly TRBD1 on 5 matching bases. The length of the CDR3 is 13 residues. Trimming left V 5 bases short and J 5 bases short, with 12 bases between. Looked up from germline, CDR1 is PRHDT and CDR2 is FYEKMQ (reference sequence). The CDR3 sequence: CASSAGIGETQYF. In DNA form, the CDR3 reads TGTGCCAGCAGCGCAGGGATCGGGGAGACCCAGTACTTC.

DNA for the CDR3: TGTGCCAGCAGCCTAAATTGGGACACGGGTACCGGGGAGCTGTTTTTT. The encoded protein is CASSLNWDTGTGELFF. The gene calls are TRBV7-2 and TRBJ2-2; D is possibly TRBD1 (6 bases). CDR1 is SGHTA, CDR2 FQGNSA, per germline. V was clipped by 5 bases and J by 5 bases, with 18 bases between them. The CDR3 contains 16 residues. Together with reference TRBV7-2 and TRBJ2-2, the CDR3 gives the full variable domain: GAGVSQSPSNKVTEKGKDVELRCDPISGHTALYWYRQSLGQGLEFLIYFQGNSAPDKSGLPSDRFSAERTGGSVSTLTIQRTQQEDSAVYLCASSLNWDTGTGELFFGEGSRLTVL.

This chain connects TRBV7-9 to TRBJ2-7; 10 bases are a match to TRBD1. Germline V gene data show CDR1 as SEHNR and CDR2 as FQNEAQ (reference sequence). After removal of 5 bases from V and 7 bases from J, the junction contained 8 bases not matched to a gene. This CDR3 has 14 residues. CDR3 loop: CASSTRQGAGEQYF. Written as DNA, the CDR3 is TGTGCCAGCAGCACCCGACAGGGGGCTGGAGAGCAGTACTTC.

The rearrangement uses TRBV19 and TRBJ2-5; 12 nucleotides match TRBD2. This CDR3 is built from 18 residues. CDR1 is LNHDA, CDR2 SQIVND, per germline (reference sequence). Losses at the gene ends were 3 bases for V and 8 bases for J; bases not matched to a gene: 16. CDR3 sequence: CASSMLLLAGGRVRTQYF. The DNA for the CDR3 is TGTGCCAGTAGTATGTTACTCCTAGCGGGGGGGCGCGTTCGAACCCAGTACTTC.

This chain links TRBV5-1 with TRBJ2-5, with TRBD1 matching over 8 bases. Trimming cost V 1 base and J 5 bases; bases outside gene matches: 10. The V gene's germline CDR1 is SGHRS and CDR2 YFSETQ. There are 16 residues in the CDR3. In DNA form, the CDR3 reads TGCGCCAGCAGCTTGCAGGGGGCGCAGGGTTGGGAGACCCAGTACTTC. Amino acids: CASSLQGAQGWETQYF.

CDR3 DNA: TGCGCCAGCAGGGACAGAGGGGTCTCCTACAATGAGCAGTTCTTC. Its protein product is CASRDRGVSYNEQFF. V usage is TRBV5-1 and J usage is TRBJ2-1; D might be TRBD1 (6 bases). The CDR3 is 15 residues long. With 5 bases removed from V and 0 bases from J, the gap between germline ends came to 12 bases. Germline CDR1 SGHRS, CDR2 YFSETQ.

The table lists this clone with a count of one. The V and J genes are TRBV11-2 and TRBJ2-3; weak D call: TRBD2 (6 bases). There are 16 residues in the CDR3. Germline V lookup: CDR1 SGHAT, CDR2 FQNNGV. V was trimmed by 2 bases and J by 0 bases, leaving 12 bases between them. CDR3 coding DNA: TGTGCCAGCAGCTTACGGGGGAGAATAAGCACAGATACGCAGTATTTT. Its translation: CASSLRGRISTDTQYF.

The genes are TRBV15 and TRBJ2-7, with D unresolved. Germline V gene lookup returns CDR1 LNHNV and CDR2 YYDKDF (reference sequence). Between the trimmed V and J ends, which lost 0 bases and 0 bases, there was a span of 9 bases. This CDR3 is built from 15 residues. CDR3 coding DNA: TGTGCCACCAGCAGAGACCAGCCGAGCTCCTACGAGCAGTACTTC. Its translation: CATSRDQPSSYEQYF.

This chain connects TRBV6-6 to TRBJ1-5; perhaps TRBD1 as D (6 bases). Germline CDR1 is MNHNY and CDR2 is SVGAGI (reference sequence). The CDR3 sequence is 15 residues long. V gave up 1 base and J gave up 0 bases, with 7 bases separating them. This CDR3 is CASSYYRDSNQPQHF. In nucleotides, the CDR3 is TGTGCCAGCAGTTACTACAGGGATAGCAATCAGCCCCAGCATTTT.

This chain joins TRBV14 and TRBJ2-2, with TRBD1 identical over 7 bases. V shed 1 base and J 0 bases; nucleotides not matched to a gene: 17. The CDR3 runs to 21 residues. The germline gives CDR1 SGHDN, CDR2 FVKESK. CDR3 region: CASSQGARGLLLNANTGELFF. The CDR3, as DNA: TGTGCCAGCAGCCAAGGGGCGAGGGGGCTGCTTTTAAATGCGAACACCGGGGAGCTGTTTTTT.

The CDR3 DNA is TGCAGCGCCACAGGGGGCCCGAACACTGAAGCTTTCTTT. It yields the protein CSATGGPNTEAFF. The rearrangement uses TRBV29-1 and TRBJ1-1; TRBD1 agrees at 9 bases. CDR1 and CDR2 from the germline V gene are SQVTM and ANQGSEA. The CDR3 consists of 13 residues. V lost 7 bases and J lost 1; bases outside the gene matches: 4.

This clone came up once. V is TRBV5-1 and J is TRBJ2-2; possible D gene TRBD1, 6 bases. The CDR3 is 16 amino acids. V lost 0 bases and J 5 bases, leaving 14 bases between the germline ends. CDR1 is SGHRS, CDR2 YFSETQ, per germline. CDR3 nucleotide sequence: TGCGCCAGCAGCTTGGTCCAGGGGATCTTTACCGGGGAGCTGTTTTTT. It encodes CASSLVQGIFTGELFF. The full variable domain, with the rest looked up from reference TRBV5-1 and TRBJ2-2, is KAGVTQTPRYLIKTRGQQVTLSCSPISGHRSVSWYQQTPGQGLQFLFEYFSETQRNKGNFPGRFSGRQFSNSRSEMNVSTLELGDSALYLCASSLVQGIFTGELFFGEGSRLTVL.

The rearrangement links TRBV4-1 to TRBJ2-1; the D is unclear. V was cut by 1 base and J by 8 bases, with 12 bases left in between. CDR3 size: 14 residues. Germline V CDR1 and CDR2: MGHRA, YSYEKL. The CDR3 loop reads CASSQVRVSYEQFF. The CDR3 DNA is TGCGCCAGCAGCCAAGTACGGGTATCATATGAGCAGTTCTTC.

The rearrangement links TRBV5-1 to TRBJ2-5, with 8 bases lining up with TRBD2. The CDR3 contains 16 residues. The germline V gene encodes CDR1 SGHRS and CDR2 YFSETQ. With 0 bases clipped from V and 2 bases from J, the junction kept 6 bases outside the gene matches. Here the CDR3 reads CASSLGSGNVQETQYF. The CDR3 DNA reads TGCGCCAGCAGCTTGGGTAGCGGGAACGTACAAGAGACCCAGTACTTC.

V usage is TRBV18 and J usage is TRBJ2-5; 12 bases map to TRBD1. The CDR3 covers 18 residues. Germline V lookup: CDR1 KGHSH, CDR2 LQKENI. V lost 2 bases to trimming and J lost 5 bases; unmatched junction nucleotides: 12. The CDR3 nucleotides read TGTGCCAGCTCACCAAAGATATCCGGGACAGGGGGCGCGGAGACCCAGTACTTC. This translates into CASSPKISGTGGAETQYF.

The chain carries TRBV30 and TRBJ2-3; 7 nucleotides agree with TRBD2. The V and J ends lost 3 bases and 3 bases, in that order; junction bases with no gene match: 3. The CDR3 has 13 amino acids. CDR1 is GTSNPN and CDR2 is SVGIG in the germline V gene (reference sequence). The chain's CDR3 is CAWRERGTDTQYF. The CDR3 bases are TGTGCCTGGAGGGAGCGGGGAACAGATACGCAGTATTTT. Based on the CDR3 plus reference TRBV30 and TRBJ2-3, the full variable domain is SQTIHQWPATLVQPVGSPLSLECTVEGTSNPNLYWYRQAAGRGLQLLFYSVGIGQISSEVPQNLSASRPQDRQFILSSKKLLLSDSGFYLCAWRERGTDTQYFGPGTRLTVL.

V is TRBV9 and J is TRBJ2-2; tentatively, D is TRBD1 or TRBD2 (6 bases each). With 0 bases removed from V and 6 bases from J, the gap between germline ends came to 12 bases. CDR3 length: 15 amino acids. Germline loops: CDR1 SGDLS, CDR2 YYNGEE. The CDR3 loop is CASSVAAGEAGELFF. The CDR3, as DNA: TGTGCCAGCAGCGTAGCCGCAGGGGAGGCCGGGGAGCTGTTTTTT.

This rearrangement joins TRBV11-1 to TRBJ2-1; possible D gene TRBD2, 5 bases. Germline V gene lookup returns CDR1 SGHAT and CDR2 FQDESV (reference sequence). Between the trimmed V and J ends, which lost 3 bases and 0 bases, there was a span of 9 bases. This CDR3 region has 15 residues. The chain's CDR3 is CASSLEDPSYNEQFF. As DNA, the CDR3 is TGTGCCAGCAGCTTGGAGGACCCCTCCTACAATGAGCAGTTCTTC.

The CDR3 spells CANKLAARTDTQYF. CDR3 in DNA: TGCGCCAACAAACTAGCGGCCCGCACAGATACGCAGTATTTT. This chain joins TRBV4-3 and TRBJ2-3; 8 nucleotides agree with TRBD2. Per germline, CDR1 LGHNA and CDR2 YSLEER. The length of the CDR3 is 14 residues. The ends lost 10 bases at V and 1 base at J; junction bases unmatched: 7.

The CDR3 reads CASSPRAGGPYQPQHF. The CDR3 bases are TGTGCCAGCTCACCACGAGCAGGGGGGCCCTATCAGCCCCAGCATTTT. The chain combines TRBV18 with TRBJ1-5; TRBD1 matches 7 bases. Germline CDR1 and CDR2: KGHSH and LQKENI. V was pared by 1 base and J by 5 bases, with 8 bases of the junction left unmatched. This CDR3 spans 16 amino acids.